This T cell receptor (beta chain) was sequenced for a study of T-cell memory formation after mild COVID-19. The CDR3 contains 21 residues. V dropped 2 bases and J dropped 0 bases, with 28 bases sitting between them. The germline V gene has CDR1 SSHAT and CDR2 FNYEAQ (reference sequence). TCRdb used MiXCR to reprocess the 5' RACE reads, holding one entry per CDR3 protein. Of 550,000 to 700,000 distinct CDR3 sequences listed, 18% were seen once; the top ten hold 12%. This clonotype was observed many times. The V gene is TRBV7-7, the J gene TRBJ1-1; TRBD1 is a possible D gene (5 bases). Material for sequencing was PBMCs or a T cell subset sorted from them (not recorded which). This clonotype was sampled from an adult woman who had mild COVID-19 (a few samples of this study predate the infection). Cell type and time point are not known. For the CDR3, the DNA is TGTGCCAGCAGCTTAATTGTCGTTGACAGCTCCAAGGATGACATGAACACTGAAGCTTTCTTT. Translation: CASSLIVVDSSKDDMNTEAFF.